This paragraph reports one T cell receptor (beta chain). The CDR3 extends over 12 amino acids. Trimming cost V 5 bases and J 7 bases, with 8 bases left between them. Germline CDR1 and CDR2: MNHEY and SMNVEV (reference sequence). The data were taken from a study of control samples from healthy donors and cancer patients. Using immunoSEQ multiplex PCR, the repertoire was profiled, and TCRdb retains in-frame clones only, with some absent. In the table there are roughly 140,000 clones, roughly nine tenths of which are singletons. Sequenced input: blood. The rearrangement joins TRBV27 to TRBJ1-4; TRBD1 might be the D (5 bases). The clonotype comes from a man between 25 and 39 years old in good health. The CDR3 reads CASSTRGEKLFF. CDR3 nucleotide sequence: TGTGCCAGCAGTACTAGGGGTGAAAAACTGTTTTTT.